This TCR beta chain was captured by sequencing in a study of CD8+CD57+ T cells in acquired aplastic anemia. The wider study: Average DNA yield from sorted CD4+ and CD8+ cells was approximately 3 ug. There were about 10.8 million reads, on average, for CD4+ cells from healthy donors.

Trimming cost V 5 bases and J 0 bases, with 11 bases left between them. The germline CDR1 and CDR2 sequences are LNHNV and YYDKDF (reference sequence). The CDR3 length is 16 residues. Genomic DNA constituted the template upon which TCR beta VDJ and CDR3 profiling was performed. Each CDR3 protein gets one entry after TCRdb re-called the reads with MiXCR. The sample shows about 110,000 distinct CDR3 sequences, approximately 49% of them seen only once. Findings and limits, study-wide: Patients showed no significant difference from controls in CD8+ Simpson's diversity. There were around 28 CD8+ CDR3 sequences that occurred in both patients and controls.

In the case of this clonotype: Its antigen is still unknown.

The V and J genes are TRBV15 and TRBJ2-6; a weak D match, TRBD1 (6 bases). The TCR sequence derives from a human donor in good health, serving as a control. The specimen sequenced was sorted CD4+, CD8+, or CD8+CD57+ T cells (not recorded which) from PBMCs. The CDR3 loop is CATSFTGSSGANVLTF. In DNA form, the CDR3 reads TGTGCCACCAGCTTTACAGGGAGCTCTGGGGCCAACGTCCTGACTTTC.